Listed here are 28 T cell receptor beta chains from one sample, sequenced in a study of OX40 agonist ivuxolimab in advanced cancers. Only in-frame clones appear in the TCRdb table, and some are missing; sequencing was by immunoSEQ multiplex PCR. The data show 80,000 to 100,000 clones, roughly nine tenths seen once. The source material was CD4+ or CD8+ T cells sorted from blood, sampled in a trial of the OX40 agonist ivuxolimab. The receptors derive from an adult with an advanced solid tumor such as melanoma, head and neck, liver or kidney cancer.

V is TRBV6-1 and J is TRBJ2-3; D remains unclear. The germline V gene has CDR1 MNHNS and CDR2 SASEGT. There are 16 residues in the CDR3. Trimming took 0 bases from V and 2 from J, leaving 12 bases between them. CDR3 bases: TGTGCCAGCAGTGAAGCGCTAGGACGCCCCACAGATACGCAGTATTTT. It encodes CASSEALGRPTDTQYF.

The rearrangement links TRBV4-1 to TRBJ2-7, with 8 bases that match TRBD2. Germline V gene sequence: CDR1 MGHRA, CDR2 YSYEKL. V lost 3 bases and J lost 1; bases outside the gene matches: 5. This CDR3 contains 15 residues. In DNA form, the CDR3 reads TGCGCCAGCAGCCAGATTAGCGGGGCGTCCTACGAGCAGTACTTC. Its translation: CASSQISGASYEQYF.

This clone was counted only a few times. At the DNA level, this CDR3 is encoded by other sequences in the same sample as well. V is TRBV20-1 and J is TRBJ1-2; no firm D call. The CDR3 runs 10 residues. The germline V gene has CDR1 DFQATT and CDR2 SNEGSKA (reference sequence). The germline V and J ends were trimmed by 3 bases and 1 base, with 0 bases remaining between them. Here the CDR3 DNA reads TGCAGTGCTAGTAACTATGGCTACACCTTC. Amino acid sequence: CSASNYGYTF.

This chain joins TRBV25-1 and TRBJ1-1; TRBD1 matches at 7 bases. V was clipped by 5 bases and J by 1 base; unmatched bases: 1. Germline loops: CDR1 MGHDK, CDR2 SYGVNS. This CDR3 spans 13 amino acids. The CDR3: CASSRQGNTEAFF. The CDR3 coding sequence is TGTGCCAGCAGTCGACAGGGGAACACTGAAGCTTTCTTT.

CDR3 amino acids: CASSYSTRYGYTF. In nucleotides, the CDR3 is TGTGCCAGCAGTTACTCGACTCGCTATGGCTACACCTTC. The chain uses TRBV6-6 and TRBJ1-2; D not resolved. V lost 0 bases, J lost 4 bases, and 6 bases lay in between. There are 13 residues in the CDR3. Germline CDR1 reads MNHNY; CDR2 reads SVGAGI (reference sequence).

This clone was observed a single time. This rearrangement joins TRBV9 to TRBJ2-7, with 10 bases fitting TRBD1. The CDR3 loop spans 14 amino acids. The germline V gene encodes CDR1 SGDLS and CDR2 YYNGEE. V lost 4 bases and J lost 4; bases outside the gene matches: 5. CDR3 protein: CASSPGDRGYEQYF. DNA of the CDR3: TGTGCCAGCAGCCCAGGGGACAGGGGTTACGAGCAGTACTTC.

The chain carries TRBV19 and TRBJ1-4; no firm D call. The V gene's germline CDR1 is LNHDA and CDR2 SQIVND (reference sequence). The CDR3 contains 11 residues. The V end was cut by 1 base, the J end by 14 bases, with 8 bases between. This CDR3 reads CASSIAQLLFF. The CDR3 nucleotides read TGTGCCAGTAGTATAGCACAGCTCCTGTTTTTT.

The V and J genes are TRBV6-5 and TRBJ2-7, with 7 positions matching TRBD2. V shed 2 bases and J 2 bases; nucleotides not matched to a gene: 9. The CDR3 is made up of 16 amino acids. From germline, CDR1 is MNHEY and CDR2 SVGAGI. The CDR3 region is CASSYLVASGTYEQYF. CDR3 DNA sequence: TGTGCCAGCAGTTACCTTGTGGCTAGCGGTACCTACGAGCAGTACTTC.

The genes are TRBV29-1 and TRBJ2-3, with a weak D call TRBD1 (5 bases). The ends were cut back, 0 bases at V and 9 bases at J, with 13 bases in the middle. CDR1 is SQVTM, CDR2 ANQGSEA, per germline. The CDR3 extends over 13 amino acids. The CDR3 nucleotides read TGCAGCGTTGAAGATAGGCGCCCAGGGACGCAGTATTTT. Its translation: CSVEDRRPGTQYF.

The rearrangement links TRBV18 to TRBJ2-7, with unresolved D. Germline assignment: CDR1 KGHSH and CDR2 LQKENI. The CDR3 length is 13 residues. V shed 11 bases and J shed 1 base, with 15 bases lying between them. Here the CDR3 DNA reads TGTGCCTCTAACCGGGCCCAGTCCTACGAGCAGTACTTC. Its protein product is CASNRAQSYEQYF. Together with reference TRBV18 and TRBJ2-7, the CDR3 gives the full variable domain: NAGVMQNPRHLVRRRGQEARLRCSPMKGHSHVYWYRQLPEEGLKFMVYLQKENIIDESGMPKERFSAEFPKEGPSILRIQQVVRGDSAAYFCASNRAQSYEQYFGPGTRLTVT.

This clone has more than one count but fewer than ten. The rearrangement joins TRBV6-1 to TRBJ2-7; the D gene is possibly TRBD1 (6 bases). This CDR3 region has 12 residues. CDR1 and CDR2 from the germline V gene are MNHNS and SASEGT. Trimming cost V 4 bases and J 4 bases, with 8 bases left between them. CDR3 region: CASSVTGYEQYF. The CDR3 DNA reads TGTGCCAGCAGTGTGACAGGTTACGAGCAGTACTTC.

The J gene is TRBJ2-1, the V gene TRBV6-5, with 9 bases aligning to TRBD1. This CDR3 region has 16 residues. V lost 1 base to trimming and J lost 6 bases; unmatched junction nucleotides: 7. The germline gives CDR1 MNHEY, CDR2 SVGAGI. CDR3 coding DNA: TGTGCCAGCAGTTACTTCCGACAGGGGGGGGGCAATGAGCAGTTCTTC. This sequence encodes CASSYFRQGGGNEQFF.

The chain employs TRBV10-3 and TRBJ2-3; D is perhaps TRBD1 or TRBD2 (5 bases each). Germline V lookup: CDR1 ENHRY, CDR2 SYGVKD. This CDR3 has 16 residues. Trimming left V 3 bases short and J 2 bases short, with 15 bases between. The CDR3 bases are TGTGCCATCAGTGACAGCGAGGGGACCGTCACAGATACGCAGTATTTT. Its protein is CAISDSEGTVTDTQYF.

The V gene is TRBV18, the J gene TRBJ1-4; 7 nucleotides align to TRBD1. Per the germline V gene, CDR1 is KGHSH and CDR2 is LQKENI. The CDR3 consists of 16 residues. After removal of 6 bases from V and 1 base from J, the junction contained 8 bases not matched to a gene. The CDR3 nucleotides are TGTGCCAGCTCCCGACAGGGTGTTCTAACTAATGAAAAACTGTTTTTT. Protein sequence: CASSRQGVLTNEKLFF.

A few counts support this clone. CDR3 DNA: TGTGCCTGGAGCTTGCCTACATTTTTCTTACACACAGATACGCAGTATTTT. This codes for CAWSLPTFFLHTDTQYF. The chain is built from TRBV30 and TRBJ2-3; D is unresolved. This CDR3 contains 17 residues. With 3 bases removed from V and 2 bases from J, the gap between germline ends came to 21 bases. CDR1 GTSNPN and CDR2 SVGIG come from the germline V gene (reference sequence). Combining the CDR3 with reference TRBV30 and TRBJ2-3 gives the whole variable domain SQTIHQWPATLVQPVGSPLSLECTVEGTSNPNLYWYRQAAGRGLQLLFYSVGIGQISSEVPQNLSASRPQDRQFILSSKKLLLSDSGFYLCAWSLPTFFLHTDTQYFGPGTRLTVL.

The chain carries TRBV14 and TRBJ2-7; TRBD1 might be the D (6 bases). This CDR3 spans 13 amino acids. Trimming pared 3 bases from V and 2 bases from J, leaving 8 bases between. Germline CDR1 and CDR2: SGHDN and FVKESK. The CDR3 region has the DNA TGTGCCAGCAGCCACTGGGGGCCCTACGAGCAGTACTTC. Translating gives CASSHWGPYEQYF. The variable domain in full, completed from reference TRBV14 and TRBJ2-7, reads EAGVTQFPSHSVIEKGQTVTLRCDPISGHDNLYWYRRVMGKEIKFLLHFVKESKQDESGMPNNRFLAERTGGTYSTLKVQPAELEDSGVYFCASSHWGPYEQYFGPGTRLTVT.

The gene calls are TRBV7-3 and TRBJ2-1, with D perhaps TRBD2 (7 bases). Trimming removed 2 bases from V and 7 bases from J, with 12 bases in between. Looked up from germline, CDR1 is SGHTA and CDR2 is FQGTGA. CDR3 length equals 14 residues. Written as DNA, the CDR3 is TGTGCCAGCAGCTTACAACAGGGAGGGAATGAGCAGTTCTTC. Its translation is CASSLQQGGNEQFF.

The chain carries TRBV13 and TRBJ2-7; D may be TRBD2 (7 bases). Germline CDR1 is PRHDT and CDR2 is FYEKMQ (reference sequence). Trimming left V 2 bases short and J 6 bases short, with 11 bases between. The CDR3 is 13 amino acids. The CDR3 protein is CASSLTGRVEQYF. CDR3 bases: TGTGCCAGCAGCTTAACAGGGAGGGTCGAGCAGTACTTC. Drawing the rest from reference TRBV13 and TRBJ2-7, the complete variable domain is AAGVIQSPRHLIKEKRETATLKCYPIPRHDTVYWYQQGPGQDPQFLISFYEKMQSDKGSIPDRFSAQQFSDYHSELNMSSLELGDSALYFCASSLTGRVEQYFGPGTRLTVT.

The chain combines TRBV7-9 with TRBJ1-1; D remains ambiguous. Trimming shortened V by 2 bases and J by 4 bases, and 11 bases separated the two germline ends. Germline V gene lookup returns CDR1 SEHNR and CDR2 FQNEAQ (reference sequence). This CDR3 is built from 14 residues. The CDR3 DNA is TGTGCCAGCAGCTTAATTGGTGTGGGCACTGAAGCTTTCTTT. Translation gives CASSLIGVGTEAFF.

V and J are TRBV19 and TRBJ2-6, with D perhaps matching TRBD1 or TRBD2 (5 bases each). Per the germline V gene, CDR1 is LNHDA and CDR2 is SQIVND (reference sequence). V was pared by 3 bases and J by 0 bases, with 15 bases between. The CDR3 length is 18 residues. The CDR3 region is CASSMGDSQSSGANVLTF. As DNA, the CDR3 is TGTGCCAGTAGTATGGGAGACAGCCAGAGCTCTGGGGCCAACGTCCTGACTTTC.

This chain joins TRBV21-1 and TRBJ1-4; the DNA was not compared with TRBD1, the D call given in the table. TRBV21-1 is noted as a pseudogene. CDR3 length equals 13 residues. The CDR3: CASSKARGTGIVF. The CDR3 nucleotides are TGTGCCAGCAGCAAAGCAAGGGGGACAGGGATTGTTTTT.

The V call is TRBV7-2, the J call TRBJ2-1; D assignment may be TRBD1 or TRBD2 (5 bases each). Trimming cost V 4 bases and J 9 bases, with 16 bases left between them. The germline V gene encodes CDR1 SGHTA and CDR2 FQGNSA. The CDR3 runs 14 residues. CDR3 amino acids: CASSSPGAAREQFF. The CDR3 DNA follows: TGTGCCAGCAGCTCACCCGGGGCGGCCCGTGAGCAGTTCTTC.

The chain is built from TRBV5-8 and TRBJ1-3; 7 bases agree with TRBD1. The J segment lost 2 bases and the V segment lost 3 bases, leaving 2 bases of the junction unmatched. CDR3 length: 14 residues. Germline V CDR1 and CDR2: SGHTS, YDEGEE. The CDR3 spells CASSSGQAGNTIYF. The CDR3 DNA reads as TGTGCCAGCAGCTCTGGACAGGCTGGAAACACCATATATTTT. The complete variable domain, with remaining parts taken from reference TRBV5-8 and TRBJ1-3, reads EAGVTQSPTHLIKTRGQQATLRCSPISGHTSVYWYQQALGLGLQFLLWYDEGEERNRGNFPPRFSGRQFPNYSSELNVNALELEDSALYLCASSSGQAGNTIYFGEGSWLTVV.

The rearrangement links TRBV5-4 to TRBJ2-3; 10 bases line up with TRBD1. This CDR3 contains 14 residues. Germline lookup yields CDR1 SGHNT and CDR2 YYREEE (reference sequence). With 4 bases clipped from V and 7 bases from J, the junction kept 6 bases outside the gene matches. This chain's CDR3 is CASSPRDRGHTQYF. Written as DNA, the CDR3 is TGTGCCAGCAGCCCTAGGGACAGGGGACATACGCAGTATTTT.

This clone has just one count. The chain couples TRBV11-2 to TRBJ2-5; D remains ambiguous. The CDR3 has 14 residues. V was clipped by 2 bases and J by 5 bases, with 12 bases between them. The germline gives CDR1 SGHAT, CDR2 FQNNGV. CDR3 amino acids: CASSLSSGSETQYF. The CDR3 coding sequence is TGTGCCAGCAGCTTAAGTTCTGGGTCGGAGACCCAGTACTTC.

This clone was detected only once. The chain carries TRBV11-2 and TRBJ1-3; perhaps TRBD1 as D (6 bases). This CDR3 region has 16 residues. CDR1 and CDR2 (germline): SGHAT, FQNNGV. V was shortened by 3 bases and J by 2 bases, with 14 bases between the two germline ends. The CDR3 coding sequence is TGTGCCAGCAGCTTTGGGGGCGACCCCGCTGGAAACACCATATATTTT. It codes for CASSFGGDPAGNTIYF.

The gene calls are TRBV5-1 and TRBJ2-7; D possibly corresponds to TRBD1 (6 bases). Trimming removed 0 bases from V and 6 bases from J, with 13 bases in between. The CDR3 is 14 amino acids. CDR1 is SGHRS, CDR2 YFSETQ, per germline. In DNA form, the CDR3 reads TGCGCCAGCAGCTTGGGGGAACAGGGTTCCGAGCAGTACTTC. Its translation: CASSLGEQGSEQYF.

The chain recombines TRBV7-2 with TRBJ2-7; the D gene is possibly TRBD2 (5 bases). Germline CDR1 SGHTA, CDR2 FQGNSA. The ends were cut back, 1 base at V and 6 bases at J, with 16 bases in the middle. The CDR3 is made up of 15 amino acids. CDR3 region: CASSLGGALGSEQYF. Here the CDR3 DNA reads TGTGCCAGCAGCTTAGGGGGAGCCCTGGGAAGCGAGCAGTACTTC. The complete variable domain, with remaining parts taken from reference TRBV7-2 and TRBJ2-7, reads GAGVSQSPSNKVTEKGKDVELRCDPISGHTALYWYRQSLGQGLEFLIYFQGNSAPDKSGLPSDRFSAERTGGSVSTLTIQRTQQEDSAVYLCASSLGGALGSEQYFGPGTRLTVT.